The 8 T cell receptor beta chains presented below share a single source sample, sequenced in a study of Ad26.COV2.S vaccination and SARS-CoV-2 variants. Treatment described: around 19 received Ad26.COV2.S at low or high dose, single or two shots; a few received placebo; per-sample allocation not given. The samples date from day 63 after the first vaccine or placebo injection. Some clones are missing from TCRdb's copy, which holds only in-frame ones; the method was immunoSEQ multiplex PCR. The data contain roughly 350,000 clones, around 89% of them singletons. This specimen was peripheral blood, taken in a trial of Ad26.COV2.S vaccine versus placebo. These receptors all stem from a person between 18 and 65 years old who received the Ad26.COV2.S COVID-19 vaccine or a placebo.

The chain recombines TRBV7-8 with TRBJ2-6; the match to TRBD2 covers 10 bases. V lost 1 base to trimming and J lost 0 bases; unmatched junction nucleotides: 12. This CDR3 region has 21 residues. Germline V gene lookup returns CDR1 SGHVS and CDR2 FQNEAQ. In DNA, the CDR3 is TGTGCCAGCAGCTTAGTAAGGATTTTCGGGACTAGCGCCTCTGGGGCCAACGTCCTGACTTTC. Protein sequence: CASSLVRIFGTSASGANVLTF.

The J gene is TRBJ2-7, the V gene TRBV3-1 (or the pseudogene TRBV3-2); TRBD1 aligns across 8 bases. The trim removed 4 bases at V and 4 bases at J, leaving 15 bases unmatched. The length of the CDR3 is 17 residues. Germline V CDR1 and CDR2: LGHDT, YNNKEL (reference sequence). The CDR3 sequence: CASSLHGAGGALYEQYF. The CDR3 region has the DNA TGTGCCAGCAGCCTCCACGGTGCAGGGGGCGCGTTATACGAGCAGTACTTC.

The chain couples TRBV4-1 to TRBJ2-7, with a possible D match to TRBD2 (5 bases). The germline CDR1 and CDR2 sequences are MGHRA and YSYEKL. The V end lost 3 bases, the J end lost 0 bases, and 9 bases lay between the germline ends. This CDR3 spans 14 amino acids. The CDR3 protein is CASSQTGNSYEQYF. The CDR3 DNA follows: TGCGCCAGCAGCCAGACCGGGAACTCCTACGAGCAGTACTTC.

The chain links TRBV7-9 to TRBJ2-7, with 8 bases fitting TRBD2. V was pared by 5 bases and J by 2 bases, with 5 bases of the junction left unmatched. Germline V CDR1 and CDR2: SEHNR, FQNEAQ (reference sequence). The CDR3 totals 14 residues. The CDR3 reads CASSLGGGPYEQYF. CDR3 nucleotides: TGTGCCAGCAGCCTCGGGGGGGGTCCCTACGAGCAGTACTTC.

The V gene is TRBV4-1, the J gene TRBJ2-1, with TRBD2 as a possible D gene (6 bases). Germline CDR1 MGHRA, CDR2 YSYEKL. The CDR3 covers 14 residues. V lost 3 bases and J 6 bases, leaving 12 bases between the germline ends. CDR3 bases: TGCGCCAGCAGCCAGGGGGGTATTGGCAATGAGCAGTTCTTC. Encoded protein: CASSQGGIGNEQFF.

The chain has TRBV6-5 and TRBJ2-1; the D is unclear. Germline V CDR1 and CDR2: MNHEY, SVGAGI. The CDR3 is made up of 13 amino acids. V shed 2 bases and J shed 0 bases, with 2 bases lying between them. The CDR3 here is CASSYRSYNEQFF. CDR3 DNA: TGTGCCAGCAGTTACCGCTCCTACAATGAGCAGTTCTTC.

This clone was detected only once. The gene calls are TRBV28 and TRBJ2-2, with TRBD2 identical over 13 bases. Trimming cost V 6 bases and J 4 bases; bases outside gene matches: 11. CDR1 and CDR2 (germline): MDHEN, SYDVKM. This CDR3 spans 18 amino acids. CDR3 loop: CASRQTSGRALGTGELFF. Here the CDR3 DNA reads TGTGCCAGCAGGCAAACTAGCGGGAGGGCCCTGGGCACCGGGGAGCTGTTTTTT.

This clone was counted a few times. V usage is TRBV5-1 and J usage is TRBJ2-2, with 8 bases fitting TRBD1. With 4 bases clipped from V and 3 bases from J, the junction kept 5 bases outside the gene matches. The CDR3 covers 15 residues. Germline CDR1 SGHRS, CDR2 YFSETQ. The DNA of the CDR3 is TGCGCCAGCAGCAAGGGACAGGAGCACACCGGGGAGCTGTTTTTT. Its protein is CASSKGQEHTGELFF. Full variable domain (remainder filled in from reference TRBV5-1 and TRBJ2-2): KAGVTQTPRYLIKTRGQQVTLSCSPISGHRSVSWYQQTPGQGLQFLFEYFSETQRNKGNFPGRFSGRQFSNSRSEMNVSTLELGDSALYLCASSKGQEHTGELFFGEGSRLTVL.